These 8 T cell receptor beta chains originate from one sample sequenced in a study of CD8+CD57+ T cells in acquired aplastic anemia. Genomic DNA served as template for TCR beta VDJ and CDR3 profiling. TCRdb reprocessed the reads with MiXCR, giving one entry per CDR3 protein. This sample has under 350,000 distinct CDR3 sequences, with 50% to 70% found just once. The source material was sorted CD4+, CD8+, or CD8+CD57+ T cells (not recorded which) from PBMCs. All receptors come from a human donor with severe aplastic anemia or a healthy control (not recorded which).

The chain uses TRBV24-1 and TRBJ2-3; possibly TRBD1 or TRBD2 for D (5 bases each). Germline loops: CDR1 KGHDR, CDR2 SFDVKD. Trimming took 4 bases from V and 8 from J, leaving 12 bases between them. The CDR3 spans 13 residues. This CDR3 is CATSDEGPGTQYF. In nucleotides, the CDR3 is TGTGCCACCAGTGACGAGGGACCGGGTACGCAGTATTTT.

Comment on this clonotype: An end of the junction does not agree with germline; a read error may underlie this. CDR3 amino acids: CASSDGTASSQGDEQYF. The CDR3 nucleotides read TGCGCCAGCAGCGACGGGACTGCCAGCTCACAGGGGGACGAGCAGTACTTC. The chain employs TRBV9 and TRBJ2-7; 8 positions agree with TRBD1. The CDR3 is 17 amino acids. The germline gives CDR1 SGDLS, CDR2 YYNGEE.

The chain uses TRBV12-3 or TRBV12-4 and TRBJ2-7, with 8 positions matching TRBD2. The CDR3 extends over 16 amino acids. The trim removed 5 bases at V and 0 bases at J, leaving 9 bases unmatched. As DNA, the CDR3 is TGTGCCAGCAGTGATCCCAGCGGGGGCCGCTCCTACGAGCAGTACTTC. Translation gives CASSDPSGGRSYEQYF.

This clonotype was seen repeatedly, ten times or more. This chain joins TRBV20-1 and TRBJ2-1, with 7 bases lining up with TRBD1. CDR1 and CDR2 (germline): DFQATT, SNEGSKA (reference sequence). The CDR3 contains 11 residues. The V segment lost 3 bases and the J segment 9 bases; nucleotides outside the gene matches: 2. CDR3 DNA sequence: TGCAGTGCTAGTAGGGGGCCTGAGCAGTTCTTC. Its protein is CSASRGPEQFF.

A word on this clonotype: Possible read error: a much larger clone is one base away. The genes are TRBV6-6 and TRBJ2-2; TRBD2 is a possible D gene (6 bases). CDR3 size: 15 residues. Per germline, CDR1 MNHNY and CDR2 SVGAGI (reference sequence). The CDR3 protein is CASSGKVSDTGGLFF. The CDR3 DNA reads as TGTGCCAGCAGTGGCAAGGTTTCGGACACCGGGGGGCTGTTTTTT.

This chain connects TRBV7-9 to TRBJ1-5; perhaps TRBD1 as D (5 bases). There are 16 residues in the CDR3. With 5 bases removed from V and 14 bases from J, the gap between germline ends came to 28 bases. The germline V gene encodes CDR1 SEHNR and CDR2 FQNEAQ (reference sequence). The CDR3 protein is CASSQPLLRGMYNEHF. The CDR3 nucleotides read TGTGCCAGCAGCCAACCTCTCTTGCGGGGGATGTACAATGAGCATTTT.

The chain joins TRBV6-2 or TRBV6-3 to TRBJ1-2; TRBD1 aligns across 7 bases. Germline V CDR1 and CDR2: MNHEY, SVGEGT. Germline trimming cut 0 bases from V and 7 bases from J; bases unmatched to any gene: 8. The CDR3 has 15 amino acids. The DNA of the CDR3 is TGTGCCAGCAGTTACTCACAGGGGATTCGAGGTGGCTACACCTTC. Translation: CASSYSQGIRGGYTF.

To note about this clonotype: The junction departs from germline at one end; a sequencing error may be responsible. This chain links TRBV20-1 with TRBJ1-1, with TRBD1 identical over 7 bases. This CDR3 contains 13 residues. The germline V gene encodes CDR1 DFQATT and CDR2 SNEGSKA (reference sequence). In DNA form, the CDR3 reads TGCAGTGCCAGGGGACAGACGAACACCGAAGCTTTCTTT. This gives the protein CSARGQTNTEAFF.